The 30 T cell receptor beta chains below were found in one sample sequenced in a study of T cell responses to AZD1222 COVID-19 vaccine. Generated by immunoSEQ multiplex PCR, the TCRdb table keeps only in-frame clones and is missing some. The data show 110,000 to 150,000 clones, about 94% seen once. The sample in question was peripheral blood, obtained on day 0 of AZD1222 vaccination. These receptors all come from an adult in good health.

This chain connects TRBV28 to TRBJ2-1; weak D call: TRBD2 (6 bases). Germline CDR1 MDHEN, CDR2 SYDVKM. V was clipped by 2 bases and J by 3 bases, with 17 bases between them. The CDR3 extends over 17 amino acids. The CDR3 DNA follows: TGTGCCAGCAGTTTAATCCACGGGAGCCCACTCTACAATGAGCAGTTCTTC. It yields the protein CASSLIHGSPLYNEQFF.

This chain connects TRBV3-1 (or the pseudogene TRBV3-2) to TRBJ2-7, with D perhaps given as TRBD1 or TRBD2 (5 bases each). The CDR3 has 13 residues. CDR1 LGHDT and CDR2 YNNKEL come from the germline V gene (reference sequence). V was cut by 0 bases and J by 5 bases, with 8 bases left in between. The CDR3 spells CASSQDQGDEQYF. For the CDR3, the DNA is TGTGCCAGCAGCCAAGATCAGGGAGACGAGCAGTACTTC.

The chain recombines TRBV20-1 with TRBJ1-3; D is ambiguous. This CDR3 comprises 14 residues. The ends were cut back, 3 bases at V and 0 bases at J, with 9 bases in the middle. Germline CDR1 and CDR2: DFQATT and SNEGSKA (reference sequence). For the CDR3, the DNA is TGCAGTGCTAGTGAAAGGGTCTCTGGAAACACCATATATTTT. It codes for CSASERVSGNTIYF.

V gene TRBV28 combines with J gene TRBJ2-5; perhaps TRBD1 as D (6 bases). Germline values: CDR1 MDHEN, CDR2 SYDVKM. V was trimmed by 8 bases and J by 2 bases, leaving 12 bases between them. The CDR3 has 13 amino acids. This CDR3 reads CASGVGGQETQYF. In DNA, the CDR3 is TGTGCCAGCGGAGTAGGGGGTCAAGAGACCCAGTACTTC.

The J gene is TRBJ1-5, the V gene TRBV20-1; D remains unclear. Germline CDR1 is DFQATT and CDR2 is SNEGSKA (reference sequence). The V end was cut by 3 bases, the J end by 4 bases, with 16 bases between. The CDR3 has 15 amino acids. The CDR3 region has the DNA TGCAGTGCTAGTTTAGGTCAGGTCCAAAATCAGCCCCAGCATTTT. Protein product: CSASLGQVQNQPQHF.

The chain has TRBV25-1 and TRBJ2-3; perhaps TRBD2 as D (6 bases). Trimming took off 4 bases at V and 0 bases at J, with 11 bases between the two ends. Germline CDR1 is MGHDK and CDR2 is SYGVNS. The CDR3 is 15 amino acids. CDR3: CASSGASASTDTQYF. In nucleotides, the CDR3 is TGTGCCAGCAGTGGGGCTAGCGCTAGCACAGATACGCAGTATTTT.

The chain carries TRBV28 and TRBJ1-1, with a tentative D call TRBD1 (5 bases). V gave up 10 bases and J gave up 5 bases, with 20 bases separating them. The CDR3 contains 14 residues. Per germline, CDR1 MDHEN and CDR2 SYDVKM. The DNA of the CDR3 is TGTGCCACCATTCCTTCGGGTGGGGGTACTGAAGCTTTCTTT. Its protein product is CATIPSGGGTEAFF.

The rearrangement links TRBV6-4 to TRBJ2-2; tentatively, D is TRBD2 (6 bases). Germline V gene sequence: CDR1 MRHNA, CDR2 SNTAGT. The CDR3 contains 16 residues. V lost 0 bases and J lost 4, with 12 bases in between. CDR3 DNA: TGTGCCAGCAGTGACTCAACGGGAGAGGGCACCGGGGAGCTGTTTTTT. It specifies CASSDSTGEGTGELFF.

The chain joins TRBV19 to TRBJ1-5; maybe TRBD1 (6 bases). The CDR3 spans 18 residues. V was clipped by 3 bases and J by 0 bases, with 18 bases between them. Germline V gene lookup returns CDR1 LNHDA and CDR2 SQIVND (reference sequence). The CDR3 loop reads CASSIPLRDTYSNQPQHF. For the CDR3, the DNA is TGTGCCAGTAGTATCCCTCTCCGGGACACTTATAGCAATCAGCCCCAGCATTTT.

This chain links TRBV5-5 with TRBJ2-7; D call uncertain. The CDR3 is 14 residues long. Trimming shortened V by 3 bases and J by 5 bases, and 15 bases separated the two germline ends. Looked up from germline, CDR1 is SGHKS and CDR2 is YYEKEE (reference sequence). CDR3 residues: CASSWDGTRDEQYF. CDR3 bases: TGTGCCAGCAGCTGGGATGGTACAAGAGACGAGCAGTACTTC.

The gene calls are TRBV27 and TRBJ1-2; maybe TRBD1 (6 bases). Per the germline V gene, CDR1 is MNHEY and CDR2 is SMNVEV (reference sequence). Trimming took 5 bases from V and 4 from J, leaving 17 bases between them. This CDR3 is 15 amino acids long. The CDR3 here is CASSPGSGAFYGYTF. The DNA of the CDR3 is TGTGCCAGCAGTCCCGGTTCGGGGGCCTTCTATGGCTACACCTTC.

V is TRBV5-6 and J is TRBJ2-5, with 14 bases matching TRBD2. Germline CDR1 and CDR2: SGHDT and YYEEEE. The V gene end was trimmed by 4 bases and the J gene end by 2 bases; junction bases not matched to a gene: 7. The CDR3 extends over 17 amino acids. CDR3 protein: CASSKGLAGEPQETQYF. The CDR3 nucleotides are TGTGCCAGCAGCAAGGGACTAGCGGGAGAACCTCAAGAGACCCAGTACTTC.

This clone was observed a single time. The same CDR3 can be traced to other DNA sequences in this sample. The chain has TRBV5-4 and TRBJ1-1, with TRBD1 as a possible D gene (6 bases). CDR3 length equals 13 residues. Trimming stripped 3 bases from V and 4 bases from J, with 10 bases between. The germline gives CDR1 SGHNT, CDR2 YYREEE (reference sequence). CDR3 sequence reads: CASSSRGGTEAFF. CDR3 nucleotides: TGTGCCAGCAGCTCCAGAGGGGGCACTGAAGCTTTCTTT.

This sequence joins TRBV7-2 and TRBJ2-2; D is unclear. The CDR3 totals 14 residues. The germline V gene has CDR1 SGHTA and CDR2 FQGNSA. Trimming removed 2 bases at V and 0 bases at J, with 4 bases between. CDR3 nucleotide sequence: TGTGCCAGCAGCTTAATAGCGAACACCGGGGAGCTGTTTTTT. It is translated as CASSLIANTGELFF.

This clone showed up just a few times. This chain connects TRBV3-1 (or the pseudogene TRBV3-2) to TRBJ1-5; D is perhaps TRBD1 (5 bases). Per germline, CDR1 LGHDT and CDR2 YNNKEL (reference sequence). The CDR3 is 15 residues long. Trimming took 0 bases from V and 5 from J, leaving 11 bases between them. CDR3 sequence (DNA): TGTGCCAGCAGCCAAGACCGCAGGGAGGATCAGCCCCAGCATTTT. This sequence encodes CASSQDRREDQPQHF.

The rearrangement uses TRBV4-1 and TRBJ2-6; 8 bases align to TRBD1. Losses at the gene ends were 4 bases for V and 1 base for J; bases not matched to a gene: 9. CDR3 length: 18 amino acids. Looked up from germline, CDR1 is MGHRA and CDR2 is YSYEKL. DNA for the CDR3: TGCGCCAGCAGCCTCAACAGGGGGTTAGAATCTGGGGCCAACGTCCTGACTTTC. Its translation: CASSLNRGLESGANVLTF.

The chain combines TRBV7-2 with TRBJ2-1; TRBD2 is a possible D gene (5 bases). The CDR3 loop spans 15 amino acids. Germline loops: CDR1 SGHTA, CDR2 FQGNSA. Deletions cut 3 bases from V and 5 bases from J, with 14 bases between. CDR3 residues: CASSFRVEVNNEQFF. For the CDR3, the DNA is TGTGCCAGCAGCTTCCGGGTGGAGGTTAACAATGAGCAGTTCTTC.

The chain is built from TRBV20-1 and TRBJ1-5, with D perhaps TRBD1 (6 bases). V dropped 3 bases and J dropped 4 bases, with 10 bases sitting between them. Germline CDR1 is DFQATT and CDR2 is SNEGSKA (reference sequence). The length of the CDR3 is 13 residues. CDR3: CSASNRVNQPQHF. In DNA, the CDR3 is TGCAGTGCTAGTAACAGGGTTAATCAGCCCCAGCATTTT.

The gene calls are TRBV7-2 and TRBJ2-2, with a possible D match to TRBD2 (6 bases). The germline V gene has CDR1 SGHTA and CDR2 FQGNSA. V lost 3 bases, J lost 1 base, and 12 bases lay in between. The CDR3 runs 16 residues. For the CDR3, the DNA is TGTGCCAGCAGCTTTGGGTCGACTAGGAACACCGGGGAGCTGTTTTTT. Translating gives CASSFGSTRNTGELFF.

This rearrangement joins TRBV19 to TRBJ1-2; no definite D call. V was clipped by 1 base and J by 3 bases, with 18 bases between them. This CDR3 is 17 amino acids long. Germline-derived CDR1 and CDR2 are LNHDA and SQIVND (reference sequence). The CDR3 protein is CASSIVYDRISYYGYTF. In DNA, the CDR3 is TGTGCCAGTAGTATAGTTTACGACCGAATCTCCTACTATGGCTACACCTTC.

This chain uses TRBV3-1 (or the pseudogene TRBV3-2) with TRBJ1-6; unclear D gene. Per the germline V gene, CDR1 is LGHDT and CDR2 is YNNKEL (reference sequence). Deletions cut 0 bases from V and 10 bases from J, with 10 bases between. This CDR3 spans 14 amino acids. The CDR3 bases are TGTGCCAGCAGCCAAGATGGGGTAGGGTCACCCCTCCACTTT. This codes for CASSQDGVGSPLHF.

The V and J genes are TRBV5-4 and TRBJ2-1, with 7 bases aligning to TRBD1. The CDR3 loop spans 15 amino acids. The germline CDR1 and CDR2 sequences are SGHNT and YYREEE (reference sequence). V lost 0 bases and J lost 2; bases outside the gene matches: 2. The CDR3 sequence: CASSLDQGAYNEQFF. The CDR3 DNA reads TGTGCCAGCAGCTTGGATCAGGGGGCCTACAATGAGCAGTTCTTC.

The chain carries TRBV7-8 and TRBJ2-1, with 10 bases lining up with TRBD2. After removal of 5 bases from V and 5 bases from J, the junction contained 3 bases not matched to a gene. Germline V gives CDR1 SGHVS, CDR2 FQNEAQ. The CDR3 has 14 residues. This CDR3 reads CASSPGLADNEQFF. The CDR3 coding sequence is TGTGCCAGCAGCCCCGGACTAGCGGACAATGAGCAGTTCTTC.

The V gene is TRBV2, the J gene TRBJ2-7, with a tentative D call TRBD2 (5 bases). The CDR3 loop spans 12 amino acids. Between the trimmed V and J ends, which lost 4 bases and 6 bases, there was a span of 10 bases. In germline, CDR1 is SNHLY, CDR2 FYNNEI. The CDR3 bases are TGTGCCAGCAGTGTCGCGGGCTCCGAGCAGTACTTC. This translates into CASSVAGSEQYF.

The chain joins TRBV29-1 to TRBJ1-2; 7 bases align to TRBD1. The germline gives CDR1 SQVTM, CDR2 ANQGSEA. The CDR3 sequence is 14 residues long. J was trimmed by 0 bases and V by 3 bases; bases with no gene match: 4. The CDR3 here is CSVEGQIANYGYTF. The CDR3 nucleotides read TGCAGCGTTGAGGGACAGATAGCTAACTATGGCTACACCTTC.

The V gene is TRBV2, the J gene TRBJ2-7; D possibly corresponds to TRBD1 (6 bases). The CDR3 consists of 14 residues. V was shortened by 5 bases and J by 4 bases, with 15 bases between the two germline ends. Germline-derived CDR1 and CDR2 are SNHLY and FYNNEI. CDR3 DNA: TGTGCCAGCAGTTTGACAGGCTCCACTTACGAGCAGTACTTC. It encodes CASSLTGSTYEQYF.

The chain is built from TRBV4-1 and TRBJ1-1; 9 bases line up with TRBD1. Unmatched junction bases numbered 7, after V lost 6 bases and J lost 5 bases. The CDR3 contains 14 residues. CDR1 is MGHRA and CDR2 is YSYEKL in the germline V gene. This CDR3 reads CASRPTGGRTEAFF. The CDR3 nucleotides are TGCGCCAGCAGACCTACAGGGGGCCGTACTGAAGCTTTCTTT.

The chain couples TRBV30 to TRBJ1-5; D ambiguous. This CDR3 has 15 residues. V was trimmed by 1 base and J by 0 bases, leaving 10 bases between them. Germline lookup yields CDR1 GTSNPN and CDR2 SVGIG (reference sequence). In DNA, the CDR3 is TGTGCCTGGAGTGAGTGGGGAAGTAGCAATCAGCCCCAGCATTTT. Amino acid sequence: CAWSEWGSSNQPQHF.

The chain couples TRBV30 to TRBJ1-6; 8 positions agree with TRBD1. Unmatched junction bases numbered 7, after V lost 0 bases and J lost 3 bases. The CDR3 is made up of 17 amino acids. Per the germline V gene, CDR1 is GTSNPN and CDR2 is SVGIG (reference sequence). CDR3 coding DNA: TGTGCCTGGAGTGTACAGAGGACAGGGCTCTATAATTCACCCCTCCACTTT. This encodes CAWSVQRTGLYNSPLHF.

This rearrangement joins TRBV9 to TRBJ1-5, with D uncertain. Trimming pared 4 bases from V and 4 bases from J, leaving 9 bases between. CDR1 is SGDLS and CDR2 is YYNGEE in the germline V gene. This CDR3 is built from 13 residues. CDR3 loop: CASSPGINQPQHF. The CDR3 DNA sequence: TGTGCCAGCAGCCCAGGAATTAATCAGCCCCAGCATTTT.